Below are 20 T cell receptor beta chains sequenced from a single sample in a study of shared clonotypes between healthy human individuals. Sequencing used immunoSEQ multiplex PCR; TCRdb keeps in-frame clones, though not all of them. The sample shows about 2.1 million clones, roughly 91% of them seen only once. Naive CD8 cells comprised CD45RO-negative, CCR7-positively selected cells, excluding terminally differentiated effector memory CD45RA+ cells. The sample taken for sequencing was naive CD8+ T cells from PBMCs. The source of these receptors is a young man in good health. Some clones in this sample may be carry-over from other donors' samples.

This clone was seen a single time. In DNA, the CDR3 is TGTGCCAGCAGCGATTATACCTACAATGAGCAGTTCTTC. Protein product: CASSDYTYNEQFF. The genes are TRBV7-9 and TRBJ2-1; D is ambiguous. Trimming shortened V by 5 bases and J by 2 bases, and 7 bases separated the two germline ends. Germline CDR1 is SEHNR and CDR2 is FQNEAQ (reference sequence). This CDR3 is built from 13 residues.

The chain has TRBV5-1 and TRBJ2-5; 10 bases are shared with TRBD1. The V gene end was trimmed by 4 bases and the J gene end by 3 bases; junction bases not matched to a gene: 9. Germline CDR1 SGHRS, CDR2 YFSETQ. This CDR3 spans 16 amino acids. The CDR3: CASSIPRTGGEETQYF. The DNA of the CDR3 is TGCGCCAGCAGCATACCGAGGACAGGGGGTGAAGAGACCCAGTACTTC.

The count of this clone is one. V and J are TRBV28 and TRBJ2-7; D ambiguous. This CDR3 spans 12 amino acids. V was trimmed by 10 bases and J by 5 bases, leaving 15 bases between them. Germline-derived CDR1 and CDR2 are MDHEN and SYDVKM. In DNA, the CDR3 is TGTGCCACCACCCCGCGGACCCACGAGCAGTACTTC. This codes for CATTPRTHEQYF.

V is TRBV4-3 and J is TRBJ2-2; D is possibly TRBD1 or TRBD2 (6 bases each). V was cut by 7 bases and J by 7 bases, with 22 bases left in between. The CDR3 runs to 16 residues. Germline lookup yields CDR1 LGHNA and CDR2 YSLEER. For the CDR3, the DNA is TGCGCCAGCACCAGAGGAAGGGGGGTCACTGGCGGGGAGCTGTTTTTT. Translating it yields CASTRGRGVTGGELFF.

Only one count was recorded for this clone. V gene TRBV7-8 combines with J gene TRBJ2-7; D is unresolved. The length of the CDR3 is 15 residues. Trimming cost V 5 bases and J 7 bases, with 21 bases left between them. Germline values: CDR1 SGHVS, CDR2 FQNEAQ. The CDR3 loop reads CASSAPADNKREQYF. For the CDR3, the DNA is TGTGCCAGCAGCGCCCCTGCAGATAACAAACGGGAGCAGTACTTC. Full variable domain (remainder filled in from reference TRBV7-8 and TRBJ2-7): GAGVSQSPRYKVAKRGQDVALRCDPISGHVSLFWYQQALGQGPEFLTYFQNEAQLDKSGLPSDRFFAERPEGSVSTLKIQRTQQEDSAVYLCASSAPADNKREQYFGPGTRLTVT.

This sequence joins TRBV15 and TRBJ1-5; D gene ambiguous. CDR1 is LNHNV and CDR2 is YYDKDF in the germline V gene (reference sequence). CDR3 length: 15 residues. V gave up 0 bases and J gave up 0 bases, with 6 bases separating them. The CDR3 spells CATSREVNSNQPQHF. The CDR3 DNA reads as TGTGCCACCAGCAGAGAAGTCAATAGCAATCAGCCCCAGCATTTT.

The CDR3 DNA reads TGTGCCAGCAGTTTAGCGTACAGGGAGACGTTATATGGCTACACCTTC. Residues: CASSLAYRETLYGYTF. The chain recombines TRBV27 with TRBJ1-2; D is possibly TRBD1 (6 bases). The germline V gene encodes CDR1 MNHEY and CDR2 SMNVEV (reference sequence). The V gene lost 2 bases and the J gene lost 5 bases, with 18 bases spanning the gap. CDR3 length: 16 residues.

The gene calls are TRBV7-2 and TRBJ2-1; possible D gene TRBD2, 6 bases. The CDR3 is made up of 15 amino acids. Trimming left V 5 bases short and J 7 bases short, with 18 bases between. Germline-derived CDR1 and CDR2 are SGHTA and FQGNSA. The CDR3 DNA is TGTGCCAGCAGCCCGAAGGGCGAACGGGGGAATGAGCAGTTCTTC. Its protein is CASSPKGERGNEQFF.

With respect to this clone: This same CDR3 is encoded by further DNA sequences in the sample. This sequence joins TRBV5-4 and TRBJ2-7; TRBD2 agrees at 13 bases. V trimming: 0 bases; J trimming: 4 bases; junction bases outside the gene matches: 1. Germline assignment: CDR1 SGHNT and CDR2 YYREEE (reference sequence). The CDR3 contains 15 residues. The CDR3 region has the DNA TGTGCCAGCAGCTTGGGGACTAGCGGGAGTTACGAGCAGTACTTC. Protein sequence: CASSLGTSGSYEQYF.

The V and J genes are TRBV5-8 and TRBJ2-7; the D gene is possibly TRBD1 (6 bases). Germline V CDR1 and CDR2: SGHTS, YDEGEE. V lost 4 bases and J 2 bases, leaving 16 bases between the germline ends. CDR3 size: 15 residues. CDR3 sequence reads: CASSRYGTRPYEQYF. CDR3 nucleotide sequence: TGTGCCAGCAGCCGCTATGGGACAAGACCCTACGAGCAGTACTTC.

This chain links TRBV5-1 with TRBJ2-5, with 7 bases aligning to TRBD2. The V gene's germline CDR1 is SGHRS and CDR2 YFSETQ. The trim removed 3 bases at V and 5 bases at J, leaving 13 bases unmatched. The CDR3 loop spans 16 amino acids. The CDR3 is CASSSGSREELETQYF. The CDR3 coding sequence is TGCGCCAGCAGCTCTGGTTCTCGGGAGGAGTTGGAGACCCAGTACTTC.

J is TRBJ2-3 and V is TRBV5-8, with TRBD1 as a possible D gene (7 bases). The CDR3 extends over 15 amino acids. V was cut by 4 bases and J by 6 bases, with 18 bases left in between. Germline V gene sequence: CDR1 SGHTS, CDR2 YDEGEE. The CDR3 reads CASSPEGRGSDTQYF. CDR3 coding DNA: TGTGCCAGCAGCCCGGAGGGCAGGGGGTCTGATACGCAGTATTTT.

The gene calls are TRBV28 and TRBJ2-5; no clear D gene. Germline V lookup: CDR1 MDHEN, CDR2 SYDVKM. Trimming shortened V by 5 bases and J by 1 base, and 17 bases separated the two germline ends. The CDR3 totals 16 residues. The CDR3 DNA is TGTGCCAGCAGTCCCCATTGGTCATACAGCCAAGAGACCCAGTACTTC. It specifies CASSPHWSYSQETQYF.

In nucleotides, the CDR3 is TGTGCCACCAGAGTTTACAGGAGCTCCTACGAGCAGTACTTC. Translated: CATRVYRSSYEQYF. This rearrangement joins TRBV6-1 to TRBJ2-7, with D perhaps TRBD1 (5 bases). Germline V lookup: CDR1 MNHNS, CDR2 SASEGT. The CDR3 length is 14 residues. The V end lost 10 bases, the J end lost 0 bases, and 16 bases lay between the germline ends.

The CDR3 is CASSPLKGPGELFF. The CDR3 region has the DNA TGTGCCAGTAGTCCGCTGAAGGGGCCCGGGGAGCTGTTTTTT. The chain recombines TRBV19 with TRBJ2-2, with TRBD1 as a possible D gene (5 bases). CDR1 and CDR2 from the germline V gene are LNHDA and SQIVND (reference sequence). The V and J ends lost 5 bases and 6 bases respectively, with 13 bases between them. The CDR3 length is 14 residues.

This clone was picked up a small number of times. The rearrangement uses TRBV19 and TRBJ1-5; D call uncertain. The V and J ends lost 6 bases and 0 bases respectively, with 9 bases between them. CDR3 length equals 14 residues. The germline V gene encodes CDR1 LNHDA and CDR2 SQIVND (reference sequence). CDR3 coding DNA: TGTGCCAGTAGCCACATGCTTAGCAATCAGCCCCAGCATTTT. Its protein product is CASSHMLSNQPQHF.

Here the CDR3 reads CASTHSGGLIDEQYF. The CDR3 DNA is TGTGCCAGCACCCACTCCGGGGGTTTGATCGACGAGCAGTACTTC. The rearrangement links TRBV7-2 to TRBJ2-7, with D perhaps matching TRBD2 (6 bases). Trimming removed 7 bases at V and 5 bases at J, with 21 bases between. Germline lookup yields CDR1 SGHTA and CDR2 FQGNSA. This CDR3 region has 15 residues.

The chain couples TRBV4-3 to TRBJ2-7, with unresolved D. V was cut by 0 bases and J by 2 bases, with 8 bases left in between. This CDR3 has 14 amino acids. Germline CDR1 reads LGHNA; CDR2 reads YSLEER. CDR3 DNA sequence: TGCGCCAGCAGCCAAGATCGGTTCCCCTACGAGCAGTACTTC. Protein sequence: CASSQDRFPYEQYF.

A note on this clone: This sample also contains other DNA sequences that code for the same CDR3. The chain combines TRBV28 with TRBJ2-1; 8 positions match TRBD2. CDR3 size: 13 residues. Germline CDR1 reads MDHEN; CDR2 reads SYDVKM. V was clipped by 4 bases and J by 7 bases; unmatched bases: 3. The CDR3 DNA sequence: TGTGCCAGCAGTTCTACGGGAGGGAATGAGCAGTTCTTC. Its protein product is CASSSTGGNEQFF.

DNA of the CDR3: TGTGCCAGCAGCTTACCAACAGGTGCCGGGGAGCTGTTTTTT. Residues: CASSLPTGAGELFF. J is TRBJ2-2 and V is TRBV13; TRBD1 might be the D (5 bases). The germline CDR1 and CDR2 sequences are PRHDT and FYEKMQ (reference sequence). This CDR3 contains 14 residues. With 2 bases removed from V and 6 bases from J, the gap between germline ends came to 10 bases.